This T cell receptor (beta chain) was found in a study of cytomegalovirus exposure and HLA in healthy donors. The CDR3 sequence is 15 residues long. J lost 2 bases, V lost 2 bases, and 4 bases had no gene match. The germline V gene encodes CDR1 SGHKS and CDR2 YYEKEE (reference sequence). Researchers ran the PCR with 60 Vbeta and 13 Jbeta primers. Assay used: immunoSEQ multiplex PCR; TCRdb lists only in-frame clones, some missing. The sample has 150,000 to 200,000 clones; 68% are singletons. This clone was seen more than once but under ten times. The rearrangement joins TRBV5-5 to TRBJ2-5, with TRBD1 matching 9 bases. This sequence was found in a man between 45 and 60 years old in good health and CMV-seronegative. Sequences were obtained from PBMCs. The DNA of the CDR3 is TGTGCCAGCAGCTTTGGGACAGGGCAGCAAGAGACCCAGTACTTC. Translating it yields CASSFGTGQQETQYF. Together with reference TRBV5-5 and TRBJ2-5, the CDR3 gives the full variable domain: DAGVTQSPTHLIKTRGQQVTLRCSPISGHKSVSWYQQVLGQGPQFIFQYYEKEERGRGNFPDRFSARQFPNYSSELNVNALLLGDSALYLCASSFGTGQQETQYFGPGTRLLVL.